This T cell receptor beta chain derives from a study of cytomegalovirus exposure and HLA in healthy donors. The study, taken as a whole, reports: First-cohort TCR clusters were later found to tend to co-occur in the 90 to 150 validation repertoires. Most TCR sequences were uncommon, yet certain public TCRs appeared in many donors. The authors confirmed in vitro that a few CMV-associated chains were specific for CMV antigens.

Data came from immunoSEQ multiplex PCR; TCRdb stores just in-frame clones and leaves some out. Of tens of thousands of clones in the sample, 96% were seen once. Details on this clone: Its specificity is unknown.

J lost 0 bases, V lost 5 bases, and 10 bases had no gene match. Germline CDR1 SGHNT, CDR2 YENEEA. The CDR3 runs 17 residues. This chain joins TRBV11-3 and TRBJ2-7; 10 bases map to TRBD1. Source material: PBMCs. This clonotype was sampled from a young woman in good health and CMV-seropositive. Written as DNA, the CDR3 is TGTGCCAGCAGCCCAGTAAGGACAGGGGGTCTCTCCTACGAGCAGTACTTC. It yields the protein CASSPVRTGGLSYEQYF.